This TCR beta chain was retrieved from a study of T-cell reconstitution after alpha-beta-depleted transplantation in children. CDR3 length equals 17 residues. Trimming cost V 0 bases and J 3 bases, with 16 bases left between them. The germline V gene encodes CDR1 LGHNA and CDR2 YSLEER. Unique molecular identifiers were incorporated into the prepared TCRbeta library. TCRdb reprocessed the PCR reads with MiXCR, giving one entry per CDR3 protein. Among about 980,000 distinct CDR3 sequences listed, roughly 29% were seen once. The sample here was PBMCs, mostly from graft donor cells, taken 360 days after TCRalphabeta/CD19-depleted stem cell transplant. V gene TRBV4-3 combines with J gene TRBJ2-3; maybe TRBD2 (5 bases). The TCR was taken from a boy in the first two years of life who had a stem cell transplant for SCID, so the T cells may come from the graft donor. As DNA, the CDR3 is TGCGCCAGCAGCCAAGATATTCGGGATGGTGAGACAGATACGCAGTATTTT. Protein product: CASSQDIRDGETDTQYF.